This passage covers 3 T cell receptor beta chains from one sample sequenced in a study of T cell responses to AZD1222 COVID-19 vaccine. The protocol was immunoSEQ multiplex PCR, while the TCRdb copy is restricted to in-frame clones and leaves out a portion. This table has 150,000 or so clones, approximately 84% appearing once. Sequencing used peripheral blood, obtained on day 0 of AZD1222 vaccination. Source of these receptors: an adult in good health.

The chain couples TRBV7-9 to TRBJ1-4; a weak D match, TRBD1 (6 bases). The CDR3 is 15 residues long. Trimming shortened V by 1 base and J by 6 bases, and 12 bases separated the two germline ends. CDR1 SEHNR and CDR2 FQNEAQ come from the germline V gene (reference sequence). The CDR3 region is CASSLVGASDEKLFF. CDR3 bases: TGTGCCAGCAGCTTAGTGGGGGCCTCGGATGAAAAACTGTTTTTT.

The chain carries TRBV20-1 and TRBJ1-4; 8 nucleotides align to TRBD1. Losses at the gene ends were 3 bases for V and 7 bases for J; bases not matched to a gene: 10. The germline V gene encodes CDR1 DFQATT and CDR2 SNEGSKA (reference sequence). The CDR3 length is 15 residues. The CDR3 DNA reads TGCAGTGCTAGTCGGTCCCAGGGGGCTGGTGAAAAACTGTTTTTT. It codes for CSASRSQGAGEKLFF.

The chain recombines TRBV10-3 with TRBJ1-1; D unclear. Per germline, CDR1 ENHRY and CDR2 SYGVKD. This CDR3 has 14 amino acids. V gave up 3 bases and J gave up 2 bases, with 10 bases separating them. The CDR3 region is CAISERELNTEAFF. The CDR3 nucleotides are TGTGCCATCAGTGAAAGGGAGCTTAACACTGAAGCTTTCTTT.